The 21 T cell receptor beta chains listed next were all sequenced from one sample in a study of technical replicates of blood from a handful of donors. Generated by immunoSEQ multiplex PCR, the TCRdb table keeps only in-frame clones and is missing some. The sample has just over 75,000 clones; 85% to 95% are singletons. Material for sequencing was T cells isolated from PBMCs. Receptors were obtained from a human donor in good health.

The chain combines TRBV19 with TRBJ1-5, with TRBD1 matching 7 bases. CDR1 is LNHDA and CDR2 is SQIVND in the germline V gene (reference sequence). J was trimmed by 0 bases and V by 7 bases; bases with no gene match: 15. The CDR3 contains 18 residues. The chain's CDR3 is CASIGTEFGFYSNQPQHF. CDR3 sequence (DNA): TGTGCCAGTATAGGGACAGAATTTGGTTTCTATAGCAATCAGCCCCAGCATTTT.

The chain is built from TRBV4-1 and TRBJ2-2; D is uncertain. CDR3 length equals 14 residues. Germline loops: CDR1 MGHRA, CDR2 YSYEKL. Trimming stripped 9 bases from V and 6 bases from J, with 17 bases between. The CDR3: CASTSYQVSGELFF. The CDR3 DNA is TGCGCCAGTACAAGTTACCAAGTTTCCGGGGAGCTGTTTTTT.

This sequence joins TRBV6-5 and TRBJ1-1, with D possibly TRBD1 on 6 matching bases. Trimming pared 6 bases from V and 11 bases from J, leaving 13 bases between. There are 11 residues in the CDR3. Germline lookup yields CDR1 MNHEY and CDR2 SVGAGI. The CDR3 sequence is CASSTQGYAFF. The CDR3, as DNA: TGTGCCAGCAGCACACAGGGTTACGCTTTCTTT.

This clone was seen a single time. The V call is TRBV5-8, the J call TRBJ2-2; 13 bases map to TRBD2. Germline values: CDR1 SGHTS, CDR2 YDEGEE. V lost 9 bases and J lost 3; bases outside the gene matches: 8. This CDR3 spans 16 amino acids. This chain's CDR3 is CANTGTSGIYTGELFF. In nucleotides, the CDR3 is TGTGCCAACACCGGGACTAGCGGGATTTACACCGGGGAGCTGTTTTTT.

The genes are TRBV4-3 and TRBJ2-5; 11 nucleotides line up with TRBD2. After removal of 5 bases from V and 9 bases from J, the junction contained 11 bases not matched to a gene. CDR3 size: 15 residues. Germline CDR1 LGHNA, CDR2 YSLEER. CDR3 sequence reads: CASSDLGIAGGAQYF. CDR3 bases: TGCGCCAGCAGCGACCTAGGGATAGCGGGAGGGGCCCAGTACTTC.

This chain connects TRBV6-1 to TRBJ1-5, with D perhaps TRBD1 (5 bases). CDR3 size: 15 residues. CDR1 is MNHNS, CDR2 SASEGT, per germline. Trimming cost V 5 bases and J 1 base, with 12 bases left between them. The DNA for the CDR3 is TGTGCCAGCAGTAATTCAGGGATCAGCAATCAGCCCCAGCATTTT. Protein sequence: CASSNSGISNQPQHF.

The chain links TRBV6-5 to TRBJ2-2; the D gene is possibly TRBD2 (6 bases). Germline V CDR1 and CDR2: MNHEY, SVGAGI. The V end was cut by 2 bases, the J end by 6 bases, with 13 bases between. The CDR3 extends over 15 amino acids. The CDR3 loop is CASSYGDGRAGELFF. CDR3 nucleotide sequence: TGTGCCAGCAGTTACGGCGACGGGAGAGCCGGGGAGCTGTTTTTT.

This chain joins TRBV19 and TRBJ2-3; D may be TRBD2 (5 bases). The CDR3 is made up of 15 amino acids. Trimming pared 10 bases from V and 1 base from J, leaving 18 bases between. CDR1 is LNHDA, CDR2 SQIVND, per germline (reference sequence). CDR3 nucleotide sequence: TGTGCCACTGCCGACTACCAGCGCCGCACAGATACGCAGTATTTT. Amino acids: CATADYQRRTDTQYF. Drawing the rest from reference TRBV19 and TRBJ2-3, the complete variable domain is DGGITQSPKYLFRKEGQNVTLSCEQNLNHDAMYWYRQDPGQGLRLIYYSQIVNDFQKGDIAEGYSVSREKKESFPLTVTSAQKNPTAFYLCATADYQRRTDTQYFGPGTRLTVL.

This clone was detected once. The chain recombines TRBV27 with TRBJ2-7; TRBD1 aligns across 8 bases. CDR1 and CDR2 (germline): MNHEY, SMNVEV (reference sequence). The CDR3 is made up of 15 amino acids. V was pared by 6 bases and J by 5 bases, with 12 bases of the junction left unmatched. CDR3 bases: TGTGCCAGCAGCCACGCCGGGACAGGCCTAAACGAGCAGTACTTC. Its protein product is CASSHAGTGLNEQYF.

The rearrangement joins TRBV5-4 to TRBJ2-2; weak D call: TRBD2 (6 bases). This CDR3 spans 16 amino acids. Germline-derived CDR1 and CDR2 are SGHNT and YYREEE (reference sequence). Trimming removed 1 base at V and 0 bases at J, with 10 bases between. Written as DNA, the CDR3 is TGTGCCAGCAGCTTGAAGCGGGCCACGAACACCGGGGAGCTGTTTTTT. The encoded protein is CASSLKRATNTGELFF. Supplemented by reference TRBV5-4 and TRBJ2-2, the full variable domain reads ETGVTQSPTHLIKTRGQQVTLRCSSQSGHNTVSWYQQALGQGPQFIFQYYREEENGRGNFPPRFSGLQFPNYSSELNVNALELDDSALYLCASSLKRATNTGELFFGEGSRLTVL.

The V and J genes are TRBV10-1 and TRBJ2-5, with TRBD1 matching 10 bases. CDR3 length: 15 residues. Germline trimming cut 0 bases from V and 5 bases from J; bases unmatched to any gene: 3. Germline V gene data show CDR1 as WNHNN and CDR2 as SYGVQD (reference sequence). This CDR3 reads CASSESGQGEETQYF. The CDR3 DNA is TGCGCCAGCAGTGAGTCAGGACAGGGGGAGGAGACCCAGTACTTC.

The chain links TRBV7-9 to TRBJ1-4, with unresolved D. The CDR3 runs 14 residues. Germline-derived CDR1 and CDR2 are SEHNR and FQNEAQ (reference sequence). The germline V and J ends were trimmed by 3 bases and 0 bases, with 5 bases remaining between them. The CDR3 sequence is CASSLQATNEKLFF. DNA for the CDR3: TGTGCCAGCAGCTTGCAGGCAACTAATGAAAAACTGTTTTTT.

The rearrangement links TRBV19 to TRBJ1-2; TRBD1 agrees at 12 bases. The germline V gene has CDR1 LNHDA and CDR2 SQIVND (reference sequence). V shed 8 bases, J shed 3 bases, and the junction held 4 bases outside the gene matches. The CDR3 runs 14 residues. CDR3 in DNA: TGTGCCAGTTGGGGGACAGGGGGCGACTATGGCTACACCTTC. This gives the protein CASWGTGGDYGYTF.

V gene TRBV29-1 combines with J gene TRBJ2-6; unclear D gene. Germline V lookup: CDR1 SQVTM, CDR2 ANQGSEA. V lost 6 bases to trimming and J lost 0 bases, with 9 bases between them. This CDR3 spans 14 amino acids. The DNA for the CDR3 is TGCAGCGTGTCGAATAGCTCTGGGGCCAACGTCCTGACTTTC. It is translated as CSVSNSSGANVLTF.

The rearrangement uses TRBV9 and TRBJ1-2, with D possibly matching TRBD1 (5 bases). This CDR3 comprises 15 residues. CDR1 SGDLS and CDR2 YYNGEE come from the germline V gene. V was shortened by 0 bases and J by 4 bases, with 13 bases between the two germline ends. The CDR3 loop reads CASSVEAGFGYGYTF. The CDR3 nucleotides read TGTGCCAGCAGCGTAGAAGCAGGGTTTGGCTATGGCTACACCTTC.

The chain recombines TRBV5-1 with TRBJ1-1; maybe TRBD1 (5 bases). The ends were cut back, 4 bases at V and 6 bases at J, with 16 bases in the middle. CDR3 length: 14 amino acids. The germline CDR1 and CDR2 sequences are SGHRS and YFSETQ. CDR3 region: CASSRGGGEAEAFF. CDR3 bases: TGCGCCAGCAGCCGCGGGGGGGGTGAGGCTGAAGCTTTCTTT.

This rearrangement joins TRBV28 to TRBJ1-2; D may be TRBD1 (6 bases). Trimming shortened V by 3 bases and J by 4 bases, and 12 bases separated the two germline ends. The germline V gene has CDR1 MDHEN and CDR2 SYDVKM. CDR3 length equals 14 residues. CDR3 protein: CASSFRGGTYGYTF. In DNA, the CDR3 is TGTGCCAGCAGTTTCAGGGGAGGGACCTATGGCTACACCTTC.

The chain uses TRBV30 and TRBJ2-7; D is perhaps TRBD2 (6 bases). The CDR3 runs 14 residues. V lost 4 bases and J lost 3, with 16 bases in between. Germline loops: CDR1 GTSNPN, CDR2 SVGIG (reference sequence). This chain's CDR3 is CAWNQVGLDYEQYF. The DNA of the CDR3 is TGTGCCTGGAACCAGGTGGGACTTGACTACGAGCAGTACTTC.

In nucleotides, the CDR3 is TGCGCCAGCAGCCCCAGCGGGACCTCCTACAATGAGCAGTTCTTC. This sequence encodes CASSPSGTSYNEQFF. V usage is TRBV4-1 and J usage is TRBJ2-1, with 7 bases identical to TRBD2. Looked up from germline, CDR1 is MGHRA and CDR2 is YSYEKL. Unmatched junction bases numbered 3, after V lost 4 bases and J lost 0 bases. CDR3 length: 15 amino acids.

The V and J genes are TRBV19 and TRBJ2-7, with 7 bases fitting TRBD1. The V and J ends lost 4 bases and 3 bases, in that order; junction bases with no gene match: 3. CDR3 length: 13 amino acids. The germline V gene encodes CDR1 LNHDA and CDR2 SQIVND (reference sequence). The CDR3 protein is CASSTGQDYEQYF. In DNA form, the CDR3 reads TGTGCCAGTAGTACAGGACAGGACTACGAGCAGTACTTC.

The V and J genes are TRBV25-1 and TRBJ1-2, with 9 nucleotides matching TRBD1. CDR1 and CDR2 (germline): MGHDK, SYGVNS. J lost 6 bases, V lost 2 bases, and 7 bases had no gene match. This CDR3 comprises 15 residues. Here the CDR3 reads CASSEPLHRGHGYTF. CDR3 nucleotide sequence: TGTGCCAGCAGTGAACCCCTCCACAGGGGGCATGGCTACACCTTC.